What follows are 9 T cell receptor beta chains derived from one specimen sequenced in a study of blood T cell repertoires in COVID-19. Generated by immunoSEQ multiplex PCR, the TCRdb table keeps only in-frame clones and is missing some. The table includes more than 45,000 clones, roughly 79% detected once. The sequencing input was peripheral blood. Receptors were obtained from a human donor in a cohort sampled during active COVID-19.

The chain uses TRBV12-3 or TRBV12-4 and TRBJ1-1; D is possibly TRBD1 (6 bases). The CDR3 covers 13 residues. V shed 6 bases and J shed 3 bases, with 11 bases lying between them. CDR3 nucleotides: TGTGCCAGCAGCCTCACAGGGTACACTGAAGCTTTCTTT. It specifies CASSLTGYTEAFF.

The chain uses TRBV7-9 and TRBJ2-5; no definite D call. Per the germline V gene, CDR1 is SEHNR and CDR2 is FQNEAQ (reference sequence). V was clipped by 1 base and J by 7 bases, with 4 bases between them. The CDR3 is made up of 11 amino acids. The CDR3 nucleotides read TGTGCCAGCAGCTTAGGAGGGACCCAGTACTTC. Translation: CASSLGGTQYF.

The V and J genes are TRBV18 and TRBJ2-5; D might be TRBD1 (7 bases). This CDR3 contains 13 residues. V dropped 4 bases and J dropped 4 bases, with 10 bases sitting between them. CDR1 is KGHSH and CDR2 is LQKENI in the germline V gene. The CDR3 region is CASSRQGGETQYF. Written as DNA, the CDR3 is TGTGCCAGCTCACGGCAGGGGGGAGAGACCCAGTACTTC.

The CDR3 DNA reads TGTGCCACGCAGACCGGCGCGGCGGGCACAGATACGCAGTATTTT. It encodes CATQTGAAGTDTQYF. The rearrangement links TRBV24-1 to TRBJ2-3, with D hard to call. The germline V gene encodes CDR1 KGHDR and CDR2 SFDVKD. This CDR3 region has 15 residues. V was pared by 10 bases and J by 1 base, with 17 bases between.

The J gene is TRBJ2-1, the V gene TRBV10-3, with a weak D call TRBD1 (5 bases). CDR1 and CDR2 from the germline V gene are ENHRY and SYGVKD. The CDR3 loop spans 13 amino acids. With 2 bases removed from V and 9 bases from J, the gap between germline ends came to 11 bases. CDR3 sequence: CAISEKGMTEQFF. The CDR3 DNA is TGTGCCATCAGTGAGAAGGGGATGACTGAGCAGTTCTTC.

The chain recombines TRBV4-1 with TRBJ1-5; 9 bases fit TRBD1. The CDR3 is 15 amino acids. V trimming: 4 bases; J trimming: 6 bases; junction bases outside the gene matches: 7. CDR1 MGHRA and CDR2 YSYEKL come from the germline V gene. The CDR3 DNA reads TGCGCCAGCAGCCGCCGGGACAGGGAGGTTCAGCCCCAGCATTTT. It yields the protein CASSRRDREVQPQHF.

This rearrangement joins TRBV9 to TRBJ2-3; TRBD1 aligns across 9 bases. V lost 2 bases, J lost 0 bases, and 1 base stayed unmatched. CDR1 is SGDLS and CDR2 is YYNGEE in the germline V gene. This CDR3 contains 15 residues. CDR3 DNA: TGTGCCAGCAGCGTCGGGACAGGGAGCACAGATACGCAGTATTTT. The encoded protein is CASSVGTGSTDTQYF. Based on the CDR3 plus reference TRBV9 and TRBJ2-3, the full variable domain is DSGVTQTPKHLITATGQRVTLRCSPRSGDLSVYWYQQSLDQGLQFLIQYYNGEERAKGNILERFSAQQFPDLHSELNLSSLELGDSALYFCASSVGTGSTDTQYFGPGTRLTVL.

In this sample, this clone turned up a few times. The chain recombines TRBV5-4 with TRBJ1-2; D remains unclear. Germline CDR1 SGHNT, CDR2 YYREEE (reference sequence). The CDR3 length is 13 residues. V was cut by 0 bases and J by 4 bases, with 7 bases left in between. The CDR3 loop is CASSLGGGYGYTF. The CDR3 region has the DNA TGTGCCAGCAGCTTGGGGGGAGGCTATGGCTACACCTTC. The complete variable domain, with remaining parts taken from reference TRBV5-4 and TRBJ1-2, reads ETGVTQSPTHLIKTRGQQVTLRCSSQSGHNTVSWYQQALGQGPQFIFQYYREEENGRGNFPPRFSGLQFPNYSSELNVNALELDDSALYLCASSLGGGYGYTFGSGTRLTVV.

The chain has TRBV5-4 and TRBJ2-1; 7 bases align to TRBD1. CDR1 is SGHNT, CDR2 YYREEE, per germline (reference sequence). V was clipped by 2 bases and J by 6 bases; unmatched bases: 11. CDR3 length equals 16 residues. The CDR3 DNA is TGTGCCAGCAGCTTTGACAGGGACCGGTCGAGCAATGAGCAGTTCTTC. This translates into CASSFDRDRSSNEQFF.